This T cell receptor beta chain was observed in a study of blood T cells in healthy people across ages. Study-wide results and limits: Any conclusive comparison of naive versus antigen-experienced cells was prevented by using unsorted PBMCs.

This clonotype was observed many times. The antigen remains undetermined. Germline-derived CDR1 and CDR2 are DFQATT and SNEGSKA (reference sequence). CDR3 length: 16 amino acids. V dropped 5 bases and J dropped 6; count of bases not matched to a gene: 14. Through a sample-barcoded 5' primer and a J-beta primer mix, a second PCR was run for roughly 7 to 12 cycles. Every molecule of cDNA carried a tag from a template-switch adaptor with 12 random nucleotides. All samples gave at least 2.5 million CDR3-containing paired-end reads. TCRdb re-analysed the 5' RACE reads in MiXCR, keeping a single row per CDR3 protein. The sample shows 1 million or so distinct CDR3 sequences, over 35% of them seen only once.

The sequenced sample was blood. The chain has TRBV20-1 and TRBJ2-3; TRBD1 agrees at 10 bases. The TCR sequence derives from a woman aged 60-70 years in good health. CDR3 amino acids: CSAPTGGGTGVDTQYF. CDR3 nucleotide sequence: TGCAGTGCTCCAACCGGTGGTGGGACAGGGGTCGATACGCAGTATTTT.